The 19 T cell receptor beta chains reported below all come from one sample, sequenced in a study of cytomegalovirus exposure and HLA in healthy donors. The PCR employed 60 Vbeta primers together with 13 Jbeta primers. Sequencing used immunoSEQ multiplex PCR; TCRdb keeps in-frame clones, though not all of them. Altogether 90,000 to 130,000 clones are present, roughly 80% being singletons, with the ten largest covering about a fifth. The specimen sequenced was PBMCs. All receptors come from a man aged 25 to 45 in good health and CMV-seropositive.

This clone was detected only a few times. The chain links TRBV5-1 to TRBJ1-2; 9 bases line up with TRBD1. J gave up 8 bases and V 2 bases, and 7 bases lay outside the gene matches. The length of the CDR3 is 14 residues. The V gene's germline CDR1 is SGHRS and CDR2 YFSETQ. CDR3 region: CASSFSQGQGGYTF. Written as DNA, the CDR3 is TGCGCCAGCAGCTTTTCACAGGGACAGGGAGGCTACACCTTC.

CDR3 region: CASSFQGTGREQYV. CDR3 coding DNA: TGTGCCAGCAGCTTCCAGGGGACAGGGCGCGAGCAGTACGTC. The V call is TRBV13, the J call TRBJ2-7; 9 bases line up with TRBD1. Germline V gene data show CDR1 as PRHDT and CDR2 as FYEKMQ (reference sequence). J gave up 6 bases and V 3 bases, and 6 bases lay outside the gene matches. CDR3 length: 14 residues.

The chain joins TRBV5-1 to TRBJ1-3, with 8 bases identical to TRBD1. The V gene end was trimmed by 2 bases and the J gene end by 3 bases; junction bases not matched to a gene: 4. Germline CDR1 is SGHRS and CDR2 is YFSETQ. CDR3 length: 15 residues. CDR3 residues: CASSFGTGGGNTIYF. CDR3 DNA: TGCGCCAGCAGCTTCGGGACAGGAGGTGGAAACACCATATATTTT.

CDR3 nucleotides: TGTGCCAGCAGCGTAGGGACAGGGACCCCTAAGCAGTTCTTC. It specifies CASSVGTGTPKQFF. The rearrangement uses TRBV9 and TRBJ2-1; TRBD1 aligns across 8 bases. Trimming took 0 bases from V and 11 from J; bases not matched to a gene: 7. The CDR3 contains 14 residues. Germline V gene lookup returns CDR1 SGDLS and CDR2 YYNGEE.

The chain combines TRBV30 with TRBJ1-2; D is unresolved. The CDR3 has 12 amino acids. CDR1 is GTSNPN, CDR2 SVGIG, per germline (reference sequence). The V and J ends lost 0 bases and 5 bases respectively, with 7 bases between them. The CDR3 DNA reads as TGTGCCTGGAGTGTCTCCCGTTATGGCTACACCTTC. This sequence encodes CAWSVSRYGYTF.

This chain joins TRBV4-2 and TRBJ1-4, with TRBD1 matching over 8 bases. This CDR3 spans 16 amino acids. Germline assignment: CDR1 LGHNA and CDR2 YNFKEQ. The V gene end was trimmed by 2 bases and the J gene end by 8 bases; junction bases not matched to a gene: 10. CDR3 nucleotide sequence: TGTGCCAGCAGCCAAAAGAGAGGACAGGGCTCGGAAAAACTGTTTTTT. Its protein product is CASSQKRGQGSEKLFF.

Worth noting for this clone: One end of the junction fails to match germline, which may point to a read error. J is TRBJ1-2 and V is TRBV7-9; the D is unclear. Per germline, CDR1 SEHNR and CDR2 FQNEAQ (reference sequence). The CDR3 sequence is 12 residues long. CDR3 DNA: TGTTCCAGCAGCTTAGAGAGAAGTGGCTACACCTTC. It specifies CSSSLERSGYTF. Full variable domain (outside the CDR3, taken from reference TRBV7-9 and TRBJ1-2): DTGVSQNPRHKITKRGQNVTFRCDPISEHNRLYWYRQTLGQGPEFLTYFQNEAQLEKSRLLSDRFSAERPKGSFSTLEIQRTEQGDSAMYLCSSSLERSGYTFGSGTRLTVV.

The rearrangement uses TRBV29-1 and TRBJ2-1, with 7 bases lining up with TRBD2. V was clipped by 6 bases and J by 8 bases; unmatched bases: 10. Germline CDR1 and CDR2: SQVTM and ANQGSEA. This CDR3 region has 13 residues. CDR3 residues: CSVASGGRYEQFF. The CDR3, as DNA: TGCAGCGTCGCTTCCGGGGGGAGGTATGAGCAGTTCTTC.

This clone was picked up a small number of times. The chain is built from TRBV21-1 and TRBJ2-1; the table's TRBD1 call for D was not verified on the DNA. TRBV21-1 is an annotated pseudogene. This CDR3 has 19 amino acids. The CDR3 protein is CASSKMRNRGTGSGDEQFF. CDR3 DNA sequence: TGTGCCAGCAGCAAAATGAGAAACAGGGGTACCGGGAGCGGAGATGAGCAGTTCTTC.

The chain recombines TRBV5-1 with TRBJ2-3; D is unresolved. Trimming stripped 0 bases from V and 2 bases from J, with 7 bases between. The CDR3 totals 14 residues. CDR1 and CDR2 from the germline V gene are SGHRS and YFSETQ. CDR3 nucleotides: TGCGCCAGCAGCTTGGGGCGGATCACAGATACGCAGTATTTT. Protein sequence: CASSLGRITDTQYF.

The chain uses TRBV5-8 and TRBJ2-5, with 11 bases that match TRBD2. Germline loops: CDR1 SGHTS, CDR2 YDEGEE. The CDR3 totals 16 residues. J lost 5 bases, V lost 0 bases, and 6 bases had no gene match. The CDR3 region has the DNA TGTGCCAGCAGCTTGGCCACTAGCGGGAGTTGGGAGACCCAGTACTTC. It translates to CASSLATSGSWETQYF.

This chain links TRBV7-9 with TRBJ1-5, with 7 bases aligning to TRBD1. This CDR3 spans 17 amino acids. Germline CDR1 and CDR2: SEHNR and FQNEAQ (reference sequence). V trimming: 0 bases; J trimming: 1 base; junction bases outside the gene matches: 6. The CDR3 coding sequence is TGTGCCAGCAGCTTAGCGACAGGGTGGGGAAGCAATCAGCCCCAGCATTTT. This translates into CASSLATGWGSNQPQHF. Using reference TRBV7-9 and TRBJ1-5 for the parts outside the CDR3, the full variable domain is DTGVSQNPRHKITKRGQNVTFRCDPISEHNRLYWYRQTLGQGPEFLTYFQNEAQLEKSRLLSDRFSAERPKGSFSTLEIQRTEQGDSAMYLCASSLATGWGSNQPQHFGDGTRLSIL.

The gene calls are TRBV27 and TRBJ2-2; tentatively, D is TRBD1 (6 bases). This CDR3 has 16 amino acids. Germline CDR1 is MNHEY and CDR2 is SMNVEV (reference sequence). The germline V and J ends were trimmed by 1 base and 6 bases, with 15 bases remaining between them. CDR3 in amino acids: CASSLLGVAGAGELFF. In nucleotides, the CDR3 is TGTGCCAGCAGTTTATTAGGGGTCGCAGGGGCCGGGGAGCTGTTTTTT.

This sequence joins TRBV5-6 and TRBJ1-1; tentative D call: TRBD1 (6 bases). Deletions cut 0 bases from V and 3 bases from J, with 12 bases between. Germline loops: CDR1 SGHDT, CDR2 YYEEEE. The CDR3 extends over 15 amino acids. CDR3 nucleotides: TGTGCCAGCAGCTTGGTTGGCAGGGGAGACACTGAAGCTTTCTTT. Residues: CASSLVGRGDTEAFF.

In DNA, the CDR3 is TGTGCCAGCAGTGAATCCTTAAGAGTAGATACGCAGTATTTT. Protein: CASSESLRVDTQYF. The rearrangement links TRBV6-1 to TRBJ2-3; D not certain. The germline V gene encodes CDR1 MNHNS and CDR2 SASEGT. CDR3 length: 14 residues. V was shortened by 2 bases and J by 5 bases, with 11 bases between the two germline ends.

This chain connects TRBV5-1 to TRBJ1-3; no firm D call. In germline, CDR1 is SGHRS, CDR2 YFSETQ. The V gene lost 4 bases and the J gene lost 0 bases, with 8 bases spanning the gap. This CDR3 has 14 residues. The CDR3 DNA follows: TGCGCCAGCAGCGGGCCAAACTCTGGAAACACCATATATTTT. It yields the protein CASSGPNSGNTIYF.

CDR3 sequence (DNA): TGTGCCAGCAGTACCACCGCCCAGCGGGGGGGCTACAATGAGCAGTTCTTC. Translated: CASSTTAQRGGYNEQFF. The chain couples TRBV28 to TRBJ2-1, with 10 bases identical to TRBD2. Germline loops: CDR1 MDHEN, CDR2 SYDVKM. The CDR3 consists of 17 residues. J gave up 3 bases and V 5 bases, and 10 bases lay outside the gene matches.

This rearrangement joins TRBV10-3 to TRBJ2-5, with 9 positions matching TRBD2. V lost 7 bases to trimming and J lost 4 bases; unmatched junction nucleotides: 7. Germline CDR1 ENHRY, CDR2 SYGVKD. The CDR3 runs 14 residues. In nucleotides, the CDR3 is TGTGCCATCACCTCCGGGACTAGCAGAGAGACCCAGTACTTC. Translation gives CAITSGTSRETQYF.

This chain joins TRBV4-2 and TRBJ1-5; 7 bases agree with TRBD1. The V segment lost 1 base and the J segment 4 bases; nucleotides outside the gene matches: 7. Germline V lookup: CDR1 LGHNA, CDR2 YNFKEQ. This CDR3 comprises 16 residues. DNA for the CDR3: TGTGCCAGCAGCCAAGCCGGGACAGCAAAAAATCAGCCCCAGCATTTT. This gives the protein CASSQAGTAKNQPQHF.